This record covers a single T cell receptor (beta chain). Assay used: immunoSEQ multiplex PCR; TCRdb lists only in-frame clones, some missing. This sample yields some 170,000 clones, of which 70% to 90% are seen a single time; more than 1% belongs to the top ten. This specimen belongs to a study of blood T cell repertoires in COVID-19. The source is a man in his forties with acute or convalescent COVID-19. The specimen sequenced was peripheral blood.

The CDR3, as DNA: TGTGCCAGCAGCCAAGTATCACTCGCGAACACCGGGGAGCTGTTTTTT. It yields the protein CASSQVSLANTGELFF. The chain joins TRBV14 to TRBJ2-2; D ambiguous. CDR1 and CDR2 from the germline V gene are SGHDN and FVKESK. CDR3 length equals 16 residues. V lost 1 base and J 0 bases, leaving 9 bases between the germline ends.